This entry lists 20 T cell receptor beta chains sequenced from one sample in a study of cytomegalovirus exposure and HLA in healthy donors. PCR primers comprised 60 Vbeta and 13 Jbeta primers. TCRdb's copy holds only in-frame clones and misses some; the assay was immunoSEQ multiplex PCR. The sample holds roughly 34,000 clones, less than 75% seen once. The sample taken for sequencing was PBMCs. The receptors shown here come from a man aged 40-50 years in good health and CMV-seropositive.

This clone was seen more than once but under ten times. The rearrangement links TRBV28 to TRBJ2-5; D possibly corresponds to TRBD2 (5 bases). The V and J ends lost 5 bases and 2 bases respectively, with 15 bases between them. Germline CDR1 MDHEN, CDR2 SYDVKM. The CDR3 loop spans 15 amino acids. The chain's CDR3 is CASSTPAAQQETQYF. DNA for the CDR3: TGTGCCAGCAGTACCCCAGCGGCACAGCAAGAGACCCAGTACTTC.

The chain recombines TRBV9 with TRBJ2-6; D remains ambiguous. The V gene lost 1 base and the J gene lost 4 bases, with 6 bases spanning the gap. Germline CDR1 is SGDLS and CDR2 is YYNGEE. The CDR3 covers 14 residues. The CDR3 loop is CASSVTPGANVLTF. In nucleotides, the CDR3 is TGTGCCAGCAGCGTAACACCGGGGGCCAACGTCCTGACTTTC.

This clone has only a few counts. This sequence joins TRBV27 and TRBJ1-1; D is undetermined. V was pared by 4 bases and J by 3 bases, with 9 bases between. CDR1 MNHEY and CDR2 SMNVEV come from the germline V gene (reference sequence). This CDR3 spans 13 amino acids. CDR3 protein: CASSYREYTEAFF. CDR3 bases: TGTGCCAGCAGTTACCGGGAGTACACTGAAGCTTTCTTT.

This clone showed up just once. This chain uses TRBV28 with TRBJ1-2; 7 bases align to TRBD1. The CDR3 consists of 16 residues. Germline CDR1 MDHEN, CDR2 SYDVKM. Trimming cost V 0 bases and J 7 bases; bases outside gene matches: 11. CDR3 region: CASSLWDRQGRGGYTF. The CDR3 region has the DNA TGTGCCAGCAGTTTATGGGACCGACAGGGAAGGGGTGGCTACACCTTC.

This chain connects TRBV19 to TRBJ1-5; perhaps TRBD1 as D (6 bases). From germline, CDR1 is LNHDA and CDR2 SQIVND (reference sequence). V was trimmed by 8 bases and J by 2 bases, leaving 10 bases between them. The CDR3 contains 13 residues. The CDR3 nucleotides are TGTGCCAGTGGACAGAGCGGCAATCAGCCCCAGCATTTT. It encodes CASGQSGNQPQHF.

This clone was counted once. The gene calls are TRBV7-3 and TRBJ2-5, with TRBD2 identical over 13 bases. Unmatched junction bases numbered 7, after V lost 4 bases and J lost 5 bases. Per the germline V gene, CDR1 is SGHTA and CDR2 is FQGTGA. The CDR3 is 16 residues long. DNA for the CDR3: TGTGCCAGCAGCTCCCGACTAGCGGGGGGCCGGGAGACCCAGTACTTC. As protein: CASSSRLAGGRETQYF.

The chain uses TRBV27 and TRBJ2-1, with D tentatively TRBD1 (6 bases). CDR1 is MNHEY, CDR2 SMNVEV, per germline (reference sequence). V lost 6 bases and J lost 3, with 9 bases in between. The CDR3 spans 13 residues. For the CDR3, the DNA is TGTGCCAGCAGGGGGGACATCTACAATGAGCAGTTCTTC. It codes for CASRGDIYNEQFF.

This clone was observed a handful of times. The J gene is TRBJ1-2, the V gene TRBV20-1; tentative D call: TRBD1 (5 bases). The CDR3 loop spans 11 amino acids. CDR1 is DFQATT, CDR2 SNEGSKA, per germline (reference sequence). V lost 8 bases and J lost 4, with 11 bases in between. The CDR3 reads CSSQGLYGYTF. The CDR3 region has the DNA TGCAGTTCCCAGGGACTCTATGGCTACACCTTC.

The chain combines TRBV12-5 with TRBJ2-7; 8 positions agree with TRBD1. Germline trimming cut 5 bases from V and 6 bases from J; bases unmatched to any gene: 9. CDR3 length equals 14 residues. Germline V gives CDR1 LGHNT, CDR2 FRNRAP. The CDR3 spells CASGPGQGASEQYF. DNA of the CDR3: TGTGCTAGTGGTCCCGGGCAGGGGGCCAGCGAGCAGTACTTC.

Note on this clone: One end of the junction is discordant with germline, which a read error may explain. V is TRBV29-1 and J is TRBJ2-2; 9 bases match TRBD1. The CDR3 extends over 16 amino acids. Germline lookup yields CDR1 SQVTM and CDR2 ANQGSEA. CDR3 bases: TGCAGCGTTGAGTCGGGCGACAGGGGGAACACGGGGGAGCTGTTTTTT. Translating it yields CSVESGDRGNTGELFF.

This clone is deemed medium-sized. The V gene is TRBV6-1, the J gene TRBJ1-1; TRBD1 is a possible D gene (6 bases). Between the trimmed V and J ends, which lost 3 bases and 3 bases, there was a span of 8 bases. Germline V gene sequence: CDR1 MNHNS, CDR2 SASEGT. CDR3 length: 13 residues. This CDR3 reads CASSEGAHTEAFF. In DNA, the CDR3 is TGTGCCAGCAGTGAGGGGGCGCACACTGAAGCTTTCTTT.

There are a few counts of this clone. The gene calls are TRBV5-1 and TRBJ2-3; 8 bases match TRBD1. CDR3 length: 14 residues. Germline V CDR1 and CDR2: SGHRS, YFSETQ. The V gene end was trimmed by 4 bases and the J gene end by 4 bases; junction bases not matched to a gene: 5. CDR3 residues: CASSPRTGPDTQYF. Written as DNA, the CDR3 is TGCGCCAGCAGCCCGCGGACAGGGCCAGATACGCAGTATTTT.

This clone was seen only a few times. The rearrangement uses TRBV4-1 and TRBJ1-1; tentatively, D is TRBD1 (5 bases). V lost 7 bases to trimming and J lost 4 bases, with 13 bases between them. CDR1 is MGHRA and CDR2 is YSYEKL in the germline V gene. The CDR3 extends over 13 amino acids. DNA for the CDR3: TGCGCCAGCACCGGTCAGGGTCGCACTGAAGCTTTCTTT. As protein: CASTGQGRTEAFF.

The V and J genes are TRBV25-1 and TRBJ1-1; D is unresolved. Per germline, CDR1 MGHDK and CDR2 SYGVNS. Trimming stripped 1 base from V and 7 bases from J, with 7 bases between. The CDR3 spans 12 residues. CDR3: CASSESVGEAFF. The CDR3 nucleotides read TGTGCCAGCAGTGAATCGGTCGGTGAAGCTTTCTTT.

The CDR3 DNA reads TGTGCCAGCTCACCACTAGCGATCACAGATACGCAGTATTTT. Translating it yields CASSPLAITDTQYF. The chain carries TRBV18 and TRBJ2-3; maybe TRBD2 (5 bases). The V and J ends lost 1 base and 2 bases respectively, with 7 bases between them. Looked up from germline, CDR1 is KGHSH and CDR2 is LQKENI. This CDR3 is built from 14 residues.

The gene calls are TRBV19 and TRBJ1-1, with TRBD1 matching over 10 bases. Per germline, CDR1 LNHDA and CDR2 SQIVND (reference sequence). V trimming: 6 bases; J trimming: 3 bases; junction bases outside the gene matches: 7. CDR3 length equals 15 residues. The CDR3 sequence: CASRTGGIRYTEAFF. The CDR3 nucleotides read TGTGCCAGTAGGACAGGGGGCATTCGGTACACTGAAGCTTTCTTT.

The rearrangement links TRBV28 to TRBJ2-3; 7 nucleotides align to TRBD1. This CDR3 has 13 residues. Per the germline V gene, CDR1 is MDHEN and CDR2 is SYDVKM. V was pared by 6 bases and J by 1 base, with 1 base of the junction left unmatched. CDR3: CASRGGGTDTQYF. In DNA, the CDR3 is TGTGCCAGCAGAGGGGGCGGCACAGATACGCAGTATTTT.

The chain uses TRBV2 and TRBJ2-5; D is undetermined. The CDR3 loop spans 15 amino acids. CDR1 and CDR2 from the germline V gene are SNHLY and FYNNEI. Trimming took 3 bases from V and 1 from J, leaving 12 bases between them. In DNA, the CDR3 is TGTGCCAGCAGTGATAGCTCGTTCAGCCAAGAGACCCAGTACTTC. Amino acid sequence: CASSDSSFSQETQYF.

This chain uses TRBV6-1 with TRBJ2-5, with 10 bases identical to TRBD2. Germline assignment: CDR1 MNHNS and CDR2 SASEGT. Trimming took 4 bases from V and 4 from J; bases not matched to a gene: 12. CDR3 length equals 17 residues. CDR3 sequence (DNA): TGTGCCAGCAGTGCCCGGGGAAGCGGGGGGGCGGGAGAGACCCAGTACTTC. Protein product: CASSARGSGGAGETQYF.

This chain uses TRBV28 with TRBJ1-4; D is ambiguous. Germline CDR1 MDHEN, CDR2 SYDVKM. The CDR3 consists of 15 residues. The V end lost 6 bases, the J end lost 0 bases, and 11 bases lay between the germline ends. CDR3 residues: CASSRTAATNEKLFF. CDR3 DNA sequence: TGTGCCAGCAGCCGTACAGCCGCAACTAATGAAAAACTGTTTTTT.